The clone carrying this TCR beta chain was detected a few times. CDR1 MDHEN and CDR2 SYDVKM come from the germline V gene. Trimming stripped 5 bases from V and 5 bases from J, with 16 bases between. CDR3 length equals 15 residues. This sample was taken from a study of blood T cells in healthy people across ages. Primers used in a second PCR of roughly 7 to 11 cycles were a sample-barcoded 5' primer and a J-beta primer mix. TCRdb reanalysed the 5' RACE reads using MiXCR and keeps one entry per CDR3 protein. This sample has 600,000 to 850,000 distinct CDR3 sequences, with 25% found just once. In addition, the sample was reused for a study of T cells of mothers and their children.

This TCR was recovered from a boy aged 5 to 17 in good health. Sequenced sample: blood. V is TRBV28 and J is TRBJ2-1; D tentatively fits TRBD1 or TRBD2 (5 bases each). CDR3 sequence reads: CASSQGGTGHNEQFF. The CDR3 region has the DNA TGTGCCAGCAGTCAAGGTGGGACGGGCCACAATGAGCAGTTCTTC.